This entry features one T cell receptor (beta chain) sequence. There is no known antigen for this receptor. No base-level quality is on record; no much larger clone is a single base apart. This sample was included in a study of T cell repertoires in urothelial bladder cancer (dated 2019 in TCRdb). Background for the entire study: Of the 12 resected lesions, three were clinical stage cT0, three were cTa, three were cT1, and three were cT2 or greater. A total of approximately 13 patients who had bladder lesions and were undergoing transurethral resection were prospectively identified. About twelve resected bladder lesions, made up of urothelial carcinoma (UC+) and benign (UC-) specimens, were studied. The study compared clonality of the TCR repertoire in bladder tumors against clonality in benign bladder inflammation. Here is what the overall study found, with its caveats: In carcinoma specimens, up to 17% of infiltrating lymphocytes were accounted for by a single T-cell clone, compared with roughly 2% in benign specimens. A median tumor infiltrating lymphocyte percentage of roughly 2% was observed in carcinoma specimens, compared with about 13% in benign specimens. Urothelial carcinoma specimens contained fewer T cells than benign specimens, with a median of approximately 5,100 versus 26,000.

Specimens of bladder lesions were obtained during transurethral resection and kept at -80C. DNA was isolated from bladder specimens obtained during transurethral resection. The immunoSEQ assay was used to sequence the CDR3 region of the TCR beta chain. From the authors' description of their analysis: T-cell fraction, clonal dominance and maximum TCR clone frequency were calculated for each specimen. TCRdb re-hosts the immuneACCESS table, in-frame sequences only. Its copies lack some clones; in the studies checked, an unresolved V gene accounts for under half of them, and the cause for the rest is not known. V, J and clone size are those of that table, while D and trimming were read from the DNA. Counted in this sample were some 14,000 clones; 60% to 70% of them appeared once. The top ten hold almost 9% of the sample. V drops 4 bases and J drops 1 base, leaving 13 bases in between. Including the terminal cysteine and phenylalanine, the CDR3 comprises 15 residues. Only CDR3 DNA is held: 45 bases, read in frame from base 1. CDR1 and CDR2 were assigned from the germline V gene (reference sequence) as LNHDA and SQIVND.

The receptor comes from a human donor with urothelial carcinoma. The rearranged segments are TRBV19 and TRBJ1-1; the D gene is perhaps TRBD1, on 6 matching bases. The sample taken for sequencing was tumor-infiltrating cells from bladder cancer. CDR3 region: CASSKRPGQNTEAFF. The sequence in DNA is TGTGCCAGTAGTAAACGCCCGGGACAGAACACTGAAGCTTTCTTT.